Shown below are 23 T cell receptor beta chains from a single sample sequenced in a study of molecular identifiers for immune sequencing clone quantification. TCRdb fed the PCR reads into MiXCR, producing one record per CDR3 protein. The table records over 100,000 distinct CDR3 sequences, 30% to 45% of them present only once. Material for sequencing was naive CD8+ T cells from blood, with Jurkat cell RNA spiked in. Documented subset: FACS-sorted CD8+CD4-CCR7+CD45RA+ naive T cells. The receptors here all came from a human donor in good health. Some libraries in this study had Jurkat cell RNA spiked in.

The chain has TRBV9 and TRBJ2-3, with D tentatively TRBD2 (6 bases). The germline gives CDR1 SGDLS, CDR2 YYNGEE. The ends were cut back, 0 bases at V and 3 bases at J, with 11 bases in the middle. The CDR3 length is 15 residues. The CDR3: CASSVGGVGTDTQYF. For the CDR3, the DNA is TGTGCCAGCAGCGTAGGCGGGGTCGGAACAGATACGCAGTATTTT.

In its sample, this clonotype was seen many times. The CDR3: CASSLTRGPITDTQYF. CDR3 bases: TGTGCCAGCAGCCTTACTAGAGGCCCTATCACAGATACGCAGTATTTT. The chain has TRBV7-8 and TRBJ2-3, with D possibly being TRBD2 (5 bases). Germline CDR1 and CDR2: SGHVS and FQNEAQ. The CDR3 is 16 residues long. V lost 5 bases to trimming and J lost 2 bases, with 17 bases between them.

V is TRBV27 and J is TRBJ2-7; TRBD1 matches at 8 bases. V lost 8 bases to trimming and J lost 0 bases; unmatched junction nucleotides: 3. In germline, CDR1 is MNHEY, CDR2 SMNVEV (reference sequence). The CDR3 length is 13 residues. CDR3 in DNA: TGTGCCAGCGGCCAGGGGGCCTCCTACGAGCAGTACTTC. Amino acids: CASGQGASYEQYF.

Concerning this clonotype: A much larger clonotype is one base distant, so this may be a read error. The gene calls are TRBV7-2 and TRBJ2-7, with D possibly being TRBD2 (6 bases). This CDR3 region has 17 residues. Germline assignment: CDR1 SGHTA and CDR2 FQGNSA. The CDR3 DNA sequence: TGTGCCAGCAGTCCGGGACTGGACTACCCGAAGTACTACGGGCAGTACTTC. This encodes CASSPGLDYPKYYGQYF.

The genes are TRBV9 and TRBJ2-1; no definite D call. CDR1 and CDR2 from the germline V gene are SGDLS and YYNGEE. V shed 4 bases and J shed 6 bases, with 8 bases lying between them. This CDR3 has 12 amino acids. The CDR3 sequence: CASSPDLNEQFF. CDR3 in DNA: TGTGCCAGCAGCCCCGACCTCAATGAGCAGTTCTTC. Full variable domain (outside the CDR3, taken from reference TRBV9 and TRBJ2-1): DSGVTQTPKHLITATGQRVTLRCSPRSGDLSVYWYQQSLDQGLQFLIQYYNGEERAKGNILERFSAQQFPDLHSELNLSSLELGDSALYFCASSPDLNEQFFGPGTRLTVL.

Only a few counts were recorded for this clonotype. The CDR3: CASSFVREETQYF. CDR3 bases: TGTGCCAGCAGCTTTGTCAGGGAAGAGACCCAGTACTTC. The chain uses TRBV5-4 and TRBJ2-5; D might be TRBD1 (5 bases). This CDR3 contains 13 residues. CDR1 SGHNT and CDR2 YYREEE come from the germline V gene (reference sequence). The V end was cut by 2 bases, the J end by 3 bases, with 8 bases between.

The rearrangement links TRBV20-1 to TRBJ2-3; possibly TRBD1 or TRBD2 for D (5 bases each). The germline V gene encodes CDR1 DFQATT and CDR2 SNEGSKA (reference sequence). The CDR3 is made up of 16 amino acids. With 6 bases removed from V and 3 bases from J, the gap between germline ends came to 22 bases. CDR3: CSAHAGAEVRTDTQYF. DNA of the CDR3: TGCAGTGCACACGCCGGGGCGGAGGTTCGAACAGATACGCAGTATTTT.

This clonotype occurred a few times. The rearrangement uses TRBV29-1 and TRBJ1-1, with unresolved D. This CDR3 spans 10 amino acids. Germline V gene data show CDR1 as SQVTM and CDR2 as ANQGSEA. Trimming took off 4 bases at V and 3 bases at J, with 3 bases between the two ends. CDR3 residues: CSVGDTEAFF. The CDR3 coding sequence is TGCAGCGTTGGGGACACTGAAGCTTTCTTT.

For this clonotype: At one end, the junction sequence differs from germline, possibly due to a read error. This chain joins TRBV6-6 and TRBJ1-5, with D hard to call. Germline V gene lookup returns CDR1 MNHNY and CDR2 SVGAGI (reference sequence). The CDR3 has 17 residues. The CDR3 coding sequence is TGTGCCAGCAGTTATCTTGGTGGCAGTTCCCGGGATCAGCCCCAACATTTT. Translating gives CASSYLGGSSRDQPQHF.

This clonotype was seen a single time. This chain uses TRBV6-6 with TRBJ1-5; 7 nucleotides align to TRBD1. V lost 6 bases to trimming and J lost 5 bases; unmatched junction nucleotides: 10. The CDR3 length is 15 residues. CDR1 and CDR2 (germline): MNHNY, SVGAGI (reference sequence). The CDR3 DNA sequence: TGTGCCAGCAGCCCGATGGACAGGCCGGATCAGCCCCAGCATTTT. Translating it yields CASSPMDRPDQPQHF.

This clonotype is a singleton in its sample. The conserved final phenylalanine or tryptophan is absent from the CDR3, which likely points to a read error. This chain connects TRBV10-3 to TRBJ2-5, with D possibly being TRBD2 (6 bases). Deletions cut 6 bases from V and 1 base from J, with 15 bases between. The CDR3 is 15 residues long. The germline V gene encodes CDR1 ENHRY and CDR2 SYGVKD. The CDR3 here is CAIRPGTQPQETQYI. As DNA, the CDR3 is TGTGCCATCAGGCCCGGGACTCAACCCCAAGAGACCCAGTACATC.

This clonotype occurred many times. This chain connects TRBV24-1 to TRBJ2-2, with 8 bases that match TRBD1. V lost 0 bases, J lost 5 bases, and 4 bases stayed unmatched. The CDR3 spans 16 residues. The germline gives CDR1 KGHDR, CDR2 SFDVKD. CDR3 protein: CATSDLRQGKTGELFF. CDR3 sequence (DNA): TGTGCCACCAGTGATTTGAGACAGGGGAAAACCGGGGAGCTGTTTTTT.

On this clonotype itself: The junction and the germline gene differ at one end; a read error may be behind it. The chain couples TRBV9 to TRBJ1-3, with D perhaps matching TRBD1 (5 bases). The CDR3 is 17 residues long. The germline CDR1 and CDR2 sequences are SGDLS and YYNGEE. Here the CDR3 reads CASSTRDLFGSGSTIYF. DNA for the CDR3: TGTGCCAGCAGCACCCGGGACCTGTTCGGCTCTGGAAGCACCATATATTTT.

This clonotype was observed at least ten times. This rearrangement joins TRBV29-1 to TRBJ2-2; D is ambiguous. Trimming removed 5 bases at V and 6 bases at J, with 10 bases between. Per germline, CDR1 SQVTM and CDR2 ANQGSEA. There are 12 residues in the CDR3. CDR3 region: CSVRATAGELFF. DNA of the CDR3: TGCAGCGTTAGGGCCACCGCCGGGGAGCTGTTTTTT.

J is TRBJ1-1 and V is TRBV7-9; D might be TRBD1 (5 bases). Germline CDR1 and CDR2: SEHNR and FQNEAQ (reference sequence). The length of the CDR3 is 13 residues. Trimming removed 5 bases at V and 4 bases at J, with 11 bases between. The CDR3, as DNA: TGTGCCAGCAGCCTTTTTGGGACCACTGAAGCTTTCTTT. It yields the protein CASSLFGTTEAFF.

The chain joins TRBV6-5 to TRBJ2-1; 13 nucleotides line up with TRBD2. The CDR3 is 17 residues long. The germline CDR1 and CDR2 sequences are MNHEY and SVGAGI. J gave up 7 bases and V 2 bases, and 8 bases lay outside the gene matches. This CDR3 reads CASSYPRTSGGGNEQFF. CDR3 DNA sequence: TGTGCCAGCAGTTACCCGAGGACTAGCGGGGGAGGGAATGAGCAGTTCTTC.

The J gene is TRBJ2-3, the V gene TRBV20-1; D ambiguous. In germline, CDR1 is DFQATT, CDR2 SNEGSKA (reference sequence). Trimming cost V 6 bases and J 2 bases, with 30 bases left between them. The CDR3 is 19 amino acids. The CDR3 spells CSARREFAAGLGYTDTQYF. In DNA form, the CDR3 reads TGCAGTGCCCGTAGAGAGTTTGCTGCCGGGCTTGGCTACACAGATACGCAGTATTTT.

As for this clonotype: Without the conserved terminal phenylalanine or tryptophan, this CDR3 likely stems from a read error. This rearrangement joins TRBV7-9 to TRBJ2-7, with TRBD1 as a possible D gene (7 bases). This CDR3 spans 12 amino acids. Germline lookup yields CDR1 SEHNR and CDR2 FQNEAQ (reference sequence). Trimming cost V 5 bases and J 3 bases, with 8 bases left between them. Here the CDR3 DNA reads TGTGCCAGCAGCCAGGGGGGCTACGAGCAGTACTCC. As protein: CASSQGGYEQYS.

A single count supports this clonotype. This chain joins TRBV7-9 and TRBJ2-7; D is undetermined. CDR1 and CDR2 (germline): SEHNR, FQNEAQ (reference sequence). Trimming took off 4 bases at V and 5 bases at J, with 9 bases between the two ends. The CDR3 is 12 amino acids. The DNA for the CDR3 is TGTGCCAGCAGCTCGGTCTCTCACGAGCAGTACTTC. Translation: CASSSVSHEQYF.

This clonotype has just a few counts. A much larger clone differs from this one at a single base, so this may be a read error. Likely a read error: the CDR3 ends without its conserved phenylalanine or tryptophan. V is TRBV7-2 and J is TRBJ2-7, with D perhaps matching TRBD1 (6 bases). The V gene's germline CDR1 is SGHTA and CDR2 FQGNSA. Trimming left V 1 base short and J 7 bases short, with 11 bases between. The CDR3 spans 13 residues. The CDR3 nucleotides read TGTGCCAGCAGCTTAGTTGAGGGGGTGGAGCAGTACTAC. Its translation: CASSLVEGVEQYY.

This clonotype was seen ten or more times. The chain combines TRBV15 with TRBJ2-3; no firm D call. Per germline, CDR1 LNHNV and CDR2 YYDKDF (reference sequence). The CDR3 is made up of 14 amino acids. Trimming stripped 0 bases from V and 3 bases from J, with 7 bases between. This CDR3 is CATSRDDGTDTQYF. The CDR3 DNA reads TGTGCCACCAGCAGAGATGACGGGACAGATACGCAGTATTTT. The variable domain in full, completed from reference TRBV15 and TRBJ2-3, reads DAMVIQNPRYQVTQFGKPVTLSCSQTLNHNVMYWYQQKSSQAPKLLFHYYDKDFNNEADTPDNFQSRRPNTSFCFLDIRSPGLGDTAMYLCATSRDDGTDTQYFGPGTRLTVL.

This clonotype was seen more than once but under ten times. CDR3 sequence (DNA): TGCGCCAGCAGTGAGTCAACCGTCCTTCCCACCGTCCTGACTTTC. Protein product: CASSESTVLPTVLTF. The V and J genes are TRBV10-2 and TRBJ2-6, with D hard to call. V was trimmed by 0 bases and J by 12 bases, leaving 15 bases between them. The germline CDR1 and CDR2 sequences are WSHSY and SAAADI. This CDR3 spans 15 amino acids.

This clonotype has at least ten counts. The chain has TRBV2 and TRBJ2-2; D perhaps matches TRBD2 (6 bases). Germline CDR1 SNHLY, CDR2 FYNNEI. CDR3 length: 14 amino acids. Trimming took off 10 bases at V and 0 bases at J, with 12 bases between the two ends. CDR3 bases: TGTGCCACCCGGGACTTCGCGAACACCGGGGAGCTGTTTTTT. Amino acid sequence: CATRDFANTGELFF.